A single T cell receptor beta chain is shown here with its context. Only a few counts were recorded for this clone. Its binding antigen is unknown. Per-base qualities were not stored, and no clone one base away is much larger. CDR3 length: 16 amino acids, cysteine to phenylalanine. Of the read, only the CDR3 DNA is kept; its 48 bases are in frame from base 1. Via the germline V gene, CDR1 is SGHAT and CDR2 FQNNGV. The V end loses 2 bases and the J end loses 2 bases, and a stretch of 16 bases separates them. The method behind the library was PCR. Sequencing was performed on an Illumina HiSeq 4000. High-throughput sequencing was used to profile the CDR3 region of the TCR beta-chain in every patient. For the original study's pipeline: The researchers built a classifier to tell apart papillary thyroid cancer patients with distant metastasis, based on CDR3 differences among clinicopathological groups. The Shannon index was used to assess repertoire diversity, and the Morisita-Horn index was used to assess tumor-blood repertoire similarity. The raw public data were reprocessed by TCRdb itself: fastp quality trimming at Q25, MiXCR clonotype calling, in-frame beta chains only. The V and J calls shown here were made by TCRdb, not taken from the authors' results. Here the sample has 65,000 or so clones; just over 4% occur a single time. The ten largest clones take up around 20% of the sample.

No treatment had been received by any patient before thyroid surgery. Using T-cell receptor beta sequencing, the study looked back at clinical samples from patients collected from 2012 to 2018. This record belongs to a study of metastatic and nonmetastatic thyroid tumors (dated by TCRdb to 2020 to 2022). Background for the entire study: The researchers compared repertoires between peripheral blood samples and tumor or nodule tissue samples from patients with malignant or benign thyroid disease.

Summary of the overall study and its limitations: TCR beta diversity was reported as significantly higher in malignant tumors than in benign nodules, in both blood and tumor samples.

The sequence was collected from a female donor with papillary thyroid cancer or a benign thyroid nodule (not recorded which). Some clones in this sample may be carry-over from other donors' samples. The chain uses TRBV11-2 and TRBJ2-7; the best D guess is TRBD2, with 7 bases matching. The sample comprised blood. The sequenced DNA: TGTGCCAGCAGCTTAAGGGGGAGGGCCTCGCCCTACGAGCAGTACTTC. This is translated as CASSLRGRASPYEQYF.